A single sample is the source of the 29 T cell receptor beta chains below, sequenced in a study of blood T cell repertoires in COVID-19 (TCRdb year 2020). Libraries came from the immunoSEQ multiplex PCR assay. As stored in TCRdb, this immuneACCESS dataset retains in-frame rearrangements with V and J assigned. A fraction of the clones does not appear; measured against another copy, unresolved V genes explain less than half of the discrepancy, and the remainder lacks a known reason. The sample table shows tens of thousands of clones, and roughly 86% are seen once. Approximately 21% of the sample rests with the top ten. The sequenced sample was peripheral blood. These TCRs come from a woman aged 80 or over in a cohort sampled during active or convalescent COVID-19.

The J gene is TRBJ2-7, the V gene TRBV21-1; whether TRBD2, the table's D call, matches the DNA was not checked. TRBV21-1 is recorded as a pseudogene. The CDR3 consists of 15 residues. CDR3 in DNA: TGTGCCAGCAGCAGGGGGGGGGCCCACCCTTACGAGCAGTACGTC. Amino acid sequence: CASSRGGAHPYEQYV.

The chain recombines TRBV28 with TRBJ2-1; D is perhaps TRBD2 (7 bases). The CDR3 length is 15 residues. The V end was cut by 2 bases, the J end by 4 bases, with 12 bases between. Germline values: CDR1 MDHEN, CDR2 SYDVKM. In DNA, the CDR3 is TGTGCCAGCAGTTTAGGGGGGGCGGTGTACAATGAGCAGTTCTTC. It yields the protein CASSLGGAVYNEQFF.

V is TRBV10-2 and J is TRBJ1-4; D is uncertain. This CDR3 spans 15 amino acids. Trimming took off 0 bases at V and 11 bases at J, with 16 bases between the two ends. Germline V CDR1 and CDR2: WSHSY, SAAADI. The CDR3 region is CASSESNGPAGKLFF. CDR3 bases: TGCGCCAGCAGTGAGTCGAATGGGCCGGCGGGGAAACTGTTTTTT.

This clone was detected a few times. This sequence joins TRBV6-4 and TRBJ2-2; 8 bases align to TRBD1. This CDR3 has 14 amino acids. J was trimmed by 4 bases and V by 6 bases; bases with no gene match: 4. Per the germline V gene, CDR1 is MRHNA and CDR2 is SNTAGT. The CDR3 DNA reads TGTGCCAGCAGATTAACAGGGGGCACCGGGGAGCTGTTTTTT. Protein sequence: CASRLTGGTGELFF.

The gene calls are TRBV30 and TRBJ2-3, with a weak D call TRBD1 (5 bases). Germline CDR1 and CDR2: GTSNPN and SVGIG (reference sequence). V was pared by 5 bases and J by 2 bases, with 14 bases between. The CDR3 is made up of 14 amino acids. The CDR3: CAWGRGRATDTQYF. The CDR3 DNA is TGTGCCTGGGGGCGAGGCAGGGCCACAGATACGCAGTATTTT.

This chain joins TRBV21-1 and TRBJ1-4; the DNA was not used to check the table's D call, TRBD1. TRBV21-1 is flagged as a pseudogene. The CDR3 has 18 amino acids. The CDR3 region is CASSKMSYGTGDNEKLFF. The DNA of the CDR3 is TGTGCCAGCAGCAAAATGAGTTACGGGACAGGGGATAATGAAAAACTGTTTTTT.

This chain connects TRBV3-1 (or the pseudogene TRBV3-2) to TRBJ2-5, with TRBD1 identical over 7 bases. Germline V gene lookup returns CDR1 LGHDT and CDR2 YNNKEL (reference sequence). CDR3 length: 15 residues. Trimming cost V 3 bases and J 5 bases; bases outside gene matches: 9. This CDR3 is CASSHTTGRRETQYF. The CDR3 DNA reads as TGTGCCAGCAGCCACACGACAGGGCGCCGGGAGACCCAGTACTTC.

The V call is TRBV28, the J call TRBJ1-4; D gene unclear. The CDR3 runs 14 residues. Germline V lookup: CDR1 MDHEN, CDR2 SYDVKM. The V gene lost 5 bases and the J gene lost 5 bases, with 12 bases spanning the gap. CDR3 loop: CASSPRLENEKLFF. CDR3 bases: TGTGCCAGCAGTCCTCGTCTAGAAAATGAAAAACTGTTTTTT.

V and J are TRBV11-3 and TRBJ2-2; 7 bases line up with TRBD1. The germline gives CDR1 SGHNT, CDR2 YENEEA. The J segment lost 6 bases and the V segment lost 2 bases, leaving 3 bases of the junction unmatched. The CDR3 is 14 residues long. The CDR3 region has the DNA TGTGCCAGCAGCTTACAGGGGGTTTCCGGGGAGCTGTTTTTT. This sequence encodes CASSLQGVSGELFF.

V usage is TRBV3-1 (or the pseudogene TRBV3-2) and J usage is TRBJ1-5; D unclear. The CDR3 contains 14 residues. V lost 4 bases and J 2 bases, leaving 9 bases between the germline ends. The germline CDR1 and CDR2 sequences are LGHDT and YNNKEL (reference sequence). CDR3 sequence reads: CASSLSGGNQPQHF. CDR3 DNA sequence: TGTGCCAGCAGCCTGTCGGGTGGCAATCAGCCCCAGCATTTT.

V and J are TRBV15 and TRBJ2-5; 11 bases are shared with TRBD2. In germline, CDR1 is LNHNV, CDR2 YYDKDF (reference sequence). The V segment lost 5 bases and the J segment 0 bases; nucleotides outside the gene matches: 5. CDR3 length: 16 residues. The CDR3 protein is CATSPRGLADQETQYF. The CDR3 DNA follows: TGTGCCACCAGCCCCCGGGGACTAGCGGACCAAGAGACCCAGTACTTC.

V gene TRBV9 combines with J gene TRBJ2-1; 11 positions match TRBD2. Trimming cost V 4 bases and J 7 bases; bases outside gene matches: 7. Germline CDR1 SGDLS, CDR2 YYNGEE. The CDR3 consists of 15 residues. Here the CDR3 reads CASSPGLAEGNEQFF. DNA for the CDR3: TGTGCCAGCAGCCCGGGACTAGCGGAGGGAAATGAGCAGTTCTTC.

The chain uses TRBV18 and TRBJ1-6; 7 positions agree with TRBD1. The V segment lost 3 bases and the J segment 7 bases; nucleotides outside the gene matches: 3. The germline V gene encodes CDR1 KGHSH and CDR2 LQKENI. The CDR3 is 14 amino acids. DNA of the CDR3: TGTGCCAGCTCACCGGGACAGCTAAATTCACCCCTCCACTTT. Translating it yields CASSPGQLNSPLHF.

V usage is TRBV6-5 and J usage is TRBJ2-7; D might be TRBD1 (6 bases). The CDR3 loop spans 12 amino acids. V lost 11 bases to trimming and J lost 2 bases, with 13 bases between them. The V gene's germline CDR1 is MNHEY and CDR2 SVGAGI. Here the CDR3 reads CAGSTGTYEQYF. CDR3 bases: TGTGCCGGGTCGACAGGAACCTACGAGCAGTACTTC.

The rearrangement uses TRBV10-1 and TRBJ2-7; 8 bases are a match to TRBD2. Germline V gene data show CDR1 as WNHNN and CDR2 as SYGVQD (reference sequence). The CDR3 is 15 residues long. V lost 4 bases and J lost 7; bases outside the gene matches: 12. The CDR3 is CASSAAGASATEQYF. CDR3 nucleotide sequence: TGCGCCAGCAGTGCAGCGGGGGCCAGCGCTACTGAGCAGTACTTC.

J is TRBJ2-7 and V is TRBV6-1; D is unclear. V lost 3 bases to trimming and J lost 3 bases, with 9 bases between them. Germline V gene sequence: CDR1 MNHNS, CDR2 SASEGT. This CDR3 has 13 amino acids. The CDR3 spells CASSENRFYEQYV. DNA of the CDR3: TGTGCCAGCAGTGAGAACAGATTCTACGAGCAGTACGTC.

In nucleotides, the CDR3 is TGTGCCAGCAGGTTTCAGGGAAAATCGTTTTTT. It codes for CASRFQGKSFF. The chain joins TRBV12-3 or TRBV12-4 to TRBJ1-4; tentative D call: TRBD1 (5 bases). CDR3 length: 11 amino acids. The V end lost 6 bases, the J end lost 16 bases, and 15 bases lay between the germline ends.

This clone was observed a single time. The chain combines TRBV28 with TRBJ1-6; D not resolved. With 3 bases removed from V and 7 bases from J, the gap between germline ends came to 13 bases. Looked up from germline, CDR1 is MDHEN and CDR2 is SYDVKM. The CDR3 is 15 amino acids. CDR3 residues: CASSFQEGYNSPLHF. The CDR3 coding sequence is TGTGCCAGCAGTTTTCAAGAGGGATACAATTCACCCCTCCACTTT.

V is TRBV3-1 (or the pseudogene TRBV3-2) and J is TRBJ1-1, with D possibly matching TRBD1 (5 bases). The CDR3 extends over 12 amino acids. Germline V gene lookup returns CDR1 LGHDT and CDR2 YNNKEL (reference sequence). Deletions cut 1 base from V and 6 bases from J, with 6 bases between. CDR3 nucleotide sequence: TGTGCCAGCAGCCAAGCAGGGCCTGAAGCTTTCTTT. Protein product: CASSQAGPEAFF.

This clone has only one observation. The chain is built from TRBV10-2 and TRBJ2-7; TRBD1 aligns across 9 bases. Germline CDR1 reads WSHSY; CDR2 reads SAAADI. J was trimmed by 2 bases and V by 5 bases; bases with no gene match: 7. The CDR3 spans 15 residues. This CDR3 reads CASSPSTGGAYEQYV. In DNA, the CDR3 is TGCGCCAGCAGTCCATCGACAGGGGGTGCCTACGAGCAGTACGTC.

This sequence joins TRBV7-8 and TRBJ2-7; TRBD2 aligns across 10 bases. Trimming cost V 3 bases and J 3 bases; bases outside gene matches: 5. CDR1 and CDR2 from the germline V gene are SGHVS and FQNEAQ. This CDR3 is 15 amino acids long. CDR3 nucleotide sequence: TGTGCCAGCAGCTTCACCGGGACTAGCGACTACGAGCAGTACTTC. It yields the protein CASSFTGTSDYEQYF.

The rearrangement joins TRBV2 to TRBJ2-2; 7 bases are a match to TRBD1. Germline V lookup: CDR1 SNHLY, CDR2 FYNNEI. V shed 6 bases, J shed 3 bases, and the junction held 7 bases outside the gene matches. The CDR3 has 15 residues. The DNA of the CDR3 is TGTGCCAGCAGGGGCCGGGACAGCTACACCGGGGAGCTGTTTTTT. Encoded protein: CASRGRDSYTGELFF.

The chain recombines TRBV5-1 with TRBJ2-3, with D tentatively TRBD1 (5 bases). The germline V gene encodes CDR1 SGHRS and CDR2 YFSETQ. Trimming removed 5 bases at V and 1 base at J, with 8 bases between. The CDR3 is 13 amino acids. CDR3 in DNA: TGCGCCAGCAGTGAACAGGGCACAGATACGCAGTATTTT. Translation: CASSEQGTDTQYF.

This clone was seen a single time. This chain uses TRBV5-1 with TRBJ2-5; 9 nucleotides agree with TRBD1. From germline, CDR1 is SGHRS and CDR2 YFSETQ. The CDR3 is 14 amino acids. J was trimmed by 5 bases and V by 3 bases; bases with no gene match: 5. The DNA of the CDR3 is TGCGCCAGCAGCTCACAGGGGGCCCGGGAGACCCAGTACTTC. Translated, it gives CASSSQGARETQYF.

This rearrangement joins TRBV28 to TRBJ2-2; D possibly corresponds to TRBD2 (7 bases). CDR3 length equals 17 residues. CDR1 is MDHEN and CDR2 is SYDVKM in the germline V gene. Trimming pared 7 bases from V and 3 bases from J, leaving 21 bases between. The CDR3 reads CASKGTWRGRYTGELFF. The DNA of the CDR3 is TGTGCCAGCAAGGGGACCTGGCGGGGGCGTTACACCGGGGAGCTGTTTTTT.

The V and J genes are TRBV6-5 and TRBJ1-2, with 7 bases identical to TRBD1. Germline-derived CDR1 and CDR2 are MNHEY and SVGAGI. The J segment lost 13 bases and the V segment lost 2 bases, leaving 4 bases of the junction unmatched. The CDR3 is 11 residues long. CDR3 sequence (DNA): TGTGCCAGCAGTTACCAGGGGGGTATCACCTTC. This translates into CASSYQGGITF.

This clone was detected a few times. The chain combines TRBV21-1 with TRBJ2-7; no DNA check was done on the table's D call, TRBD1. TRBV21-1 is termed a pseudogene. This CDR3 contains 15 residues. The CDR3 sequence is CASSTGQGYSYEQYV. CDR3 coding DNA: TGTGCCAGCAGCACAGGACAGGGATACTCCTACGAGCAGTACGTC.

The V call is TRBV12-3 or TRBV12-4, the J call TRBJ1-2, with 7 bases aligning to TRBD1. The CDR3 is made up of 12 amino acids. The V segment lost 6 bases and the J segment 6 bases; nucleotides outside the gene matches: 4. CDR3 residues: CASSPGGHGYTF. Here the CDR3 DNA reads TGTGCCAGCAGCCCAGGGGGTCATGGCTACACCTTC.

The V and J genes are TRBV24-1 and TRBJ1-2; 7 bases map to TRBD1. CDR3 size: 12 residues. Germline-derived CDR1 and CDR2 are KGHDR and SFDVKD. V trimming: 7 bases; J trimming: 2 bases; junction bases outside the gene matches: 0. The CDR3 spells CATSRGNYGYTF. CDR3 sequence (DNA): TGTGCCACCAGCAGGGGGAACTATGGCTACACCTTC.